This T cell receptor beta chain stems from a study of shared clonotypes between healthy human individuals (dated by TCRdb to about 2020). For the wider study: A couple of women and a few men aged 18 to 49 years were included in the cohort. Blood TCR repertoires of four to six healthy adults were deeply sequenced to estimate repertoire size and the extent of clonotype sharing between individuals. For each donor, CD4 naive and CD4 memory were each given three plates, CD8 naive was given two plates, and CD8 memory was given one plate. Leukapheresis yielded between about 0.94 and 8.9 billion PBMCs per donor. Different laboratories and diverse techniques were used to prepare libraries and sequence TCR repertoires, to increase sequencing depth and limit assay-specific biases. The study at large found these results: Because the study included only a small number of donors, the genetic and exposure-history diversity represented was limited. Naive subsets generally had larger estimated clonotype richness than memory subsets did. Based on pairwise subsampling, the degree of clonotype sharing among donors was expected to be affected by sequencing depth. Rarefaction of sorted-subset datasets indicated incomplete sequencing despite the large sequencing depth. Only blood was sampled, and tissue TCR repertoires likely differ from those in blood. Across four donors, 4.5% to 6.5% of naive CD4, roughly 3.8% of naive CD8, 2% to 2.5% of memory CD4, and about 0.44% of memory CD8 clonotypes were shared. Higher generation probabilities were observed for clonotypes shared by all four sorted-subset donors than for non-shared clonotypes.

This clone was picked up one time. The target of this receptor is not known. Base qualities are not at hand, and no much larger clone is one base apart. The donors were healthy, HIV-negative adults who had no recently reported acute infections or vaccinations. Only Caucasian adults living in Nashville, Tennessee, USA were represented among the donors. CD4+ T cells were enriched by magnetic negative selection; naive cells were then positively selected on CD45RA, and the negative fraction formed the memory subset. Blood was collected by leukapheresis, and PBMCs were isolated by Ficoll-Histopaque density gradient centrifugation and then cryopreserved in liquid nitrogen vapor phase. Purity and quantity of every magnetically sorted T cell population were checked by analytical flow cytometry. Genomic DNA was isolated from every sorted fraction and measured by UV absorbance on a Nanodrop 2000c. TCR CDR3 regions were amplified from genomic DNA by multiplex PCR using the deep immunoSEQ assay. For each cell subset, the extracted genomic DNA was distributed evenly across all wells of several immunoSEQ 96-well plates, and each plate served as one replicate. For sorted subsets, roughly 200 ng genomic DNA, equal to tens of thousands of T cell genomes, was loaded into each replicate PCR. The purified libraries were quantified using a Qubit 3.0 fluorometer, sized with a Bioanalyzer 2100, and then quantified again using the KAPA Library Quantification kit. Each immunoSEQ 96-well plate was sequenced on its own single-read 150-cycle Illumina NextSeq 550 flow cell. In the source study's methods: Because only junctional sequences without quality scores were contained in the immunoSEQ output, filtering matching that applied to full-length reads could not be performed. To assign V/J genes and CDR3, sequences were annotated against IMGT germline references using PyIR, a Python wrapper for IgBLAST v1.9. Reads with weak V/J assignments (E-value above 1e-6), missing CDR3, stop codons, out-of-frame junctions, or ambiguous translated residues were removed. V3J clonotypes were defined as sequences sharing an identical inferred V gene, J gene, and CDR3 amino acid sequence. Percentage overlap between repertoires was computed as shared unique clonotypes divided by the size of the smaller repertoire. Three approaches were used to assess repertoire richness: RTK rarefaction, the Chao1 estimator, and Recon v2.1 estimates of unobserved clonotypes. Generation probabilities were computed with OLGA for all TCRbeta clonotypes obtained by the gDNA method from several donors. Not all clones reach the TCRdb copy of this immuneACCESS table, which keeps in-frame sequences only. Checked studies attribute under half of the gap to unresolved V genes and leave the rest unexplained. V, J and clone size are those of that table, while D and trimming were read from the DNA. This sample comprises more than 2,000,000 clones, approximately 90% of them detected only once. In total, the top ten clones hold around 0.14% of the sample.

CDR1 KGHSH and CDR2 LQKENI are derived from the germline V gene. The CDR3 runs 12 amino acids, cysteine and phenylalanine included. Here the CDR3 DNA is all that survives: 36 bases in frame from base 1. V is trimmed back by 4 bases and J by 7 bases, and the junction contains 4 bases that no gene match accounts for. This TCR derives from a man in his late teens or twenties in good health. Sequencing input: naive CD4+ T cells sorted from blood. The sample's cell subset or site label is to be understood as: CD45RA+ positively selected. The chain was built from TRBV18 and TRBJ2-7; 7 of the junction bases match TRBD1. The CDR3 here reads CASSRQGGEQYF. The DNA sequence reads TGTGCCAGCTCACGACAGGGCGGAGAGCAGTACTTC.